This entry concerns a single T cell receptor beta chain. At one boundary the junction diverges from the germline segment, which might be a read error. Per the germline V gene, CDR1 is SGHAT and CDR2 is FQDESV (reference sequence). The CDR3 totals 14 residues. Control patients had untreated stable or active relapsing-remitting multiple sclerosis by revised McDonald criteria. Negative isolation was applied to CD8+ and CD4+ T cells, and FACS enrichment was applied to TEMRA cells. The data belong to a study of CD8 T cells in Susac syndrome. Random hexamers were used to reverse transcribe an amount of roughly 0.5 to 1 ug RNA. TCRdb reprocessed the immunoSEQ multiplex PCR reads with MiXCR, giving one entry per CDR3 protein. The sample lists approximately 220,000 distinct CDR3 sequences, about 90% occurring once.

This clonotype originated in a human donor with multiple sclerosis. The specimen was CD8+ T cells from PBMCs. The chain joins TRBV11-1 to TRBJ2-1, with D possibly TRBD2 on 6 matching bases. The CDR3 DNA sequence: TGTGCCAGCAGCTCTAGCGACTCCTACAATGAGCACTTCTTC. Protein: CASSSSDSYNEHFF. Drawing the rest from reference TRBV11-1 and TRBJ2-1, the complete variable domain is EAEVAQSPRYKITEKSQAVAFWCDPISGHATLYWYRQILGQGPELLVQFQDESVVDDSQLPKDRFSAERLKGVDSTLKIQPAELGDSAMYLCASSSSDSYNEHFFGPGTRLTVL.